Each of the 7 T cell receptor beta chains below was sequenced from the same sample in a study of shared clonotypes between healthy human individuals. Using immunoSEQ multiplex PCR, the repertoire was profiled, and TCRdb retains in-frame clones only, with some absent. The sample shows more than 600,000 clones, about 91% of them seen only once. Naive CD8 cells comprised CD45RO-negative, CCR7-positively selected cells, excluding terminally differentiated effector memory CD45RA+ cells. Sample: naive CD8+ T cells sorted from blood. These receptors were taken from a man aged 25-45 years in good health.

V usage is TRBV7-9 and J usage is TRBJ2-3, with TRBD2 matching over 7 bases. The junction had 9 bases not matched to a gene; V was cut back by 1 base and J by 5 bases. This CDR3 comprises 16 residues. Per germline, CDR1 SEHNR and CDR2 FQNEAQ (reference sequence). The CDR3 DNA follows: TGTGCCAGCAGCTTAGTTATGGGACTATTAGAAGATACGCAGTATTTT. It yields the protein CASSLVMGLLEDTQYF.

The table lists this clone with a count of one. The chain has TRBV7-9 and TRBJ2-5; 10 bases map to TRBD2. This CDR3 region has 15 residues. Per the germline V gene, CDR1 is SEHNR and CDR2 is FQNEAQ (reference sequence). With V trimmed by 6 bases and J by 0 bases, 4 bases remained unmatched. The CDR3 spells CASSLTSGYQETQYF. The CDR3 region has the DNA TGTGCCAGCAGTTTGACTAGCGGGTACCAAGAGACCCAGTACTTC.

This CDR3 reads CASSASGRGFLLSYEQYF. In DNA form, the CDR3 reads TGCGCCAGCAGCGCAAGCGGGAGGGGCTTCCTACTTTCCTACGAGCAGTACTTC. This rearrangement joins TRBV5-1 to TRBJ2-7; TRBD2 agrees at 10 bases. The CDR3 is made up of 18 amino acids. Germline loops: CDR1 SGHRS, CDR2 YFSETQ. Germline trimming cut 4 bases from V and 1 base from J; bases unmatched to any gene: 14.

The chain links TRBV29-1 to TRBJ1-2; D gene unclear. Per the germline V gene, CDR1 is SQVTM and CDR2 is ANQGSEA. The CDR3 loop spans 13 amino acids. Deletions cut 3 bases from V and 3 bases from J, with 11 bases between. The CDR3 nucleotides read TGCAGCGTTGAGGGTGGGCGCGACTATGGCTACACCTTC. Translated: CSVEGGRDYGYTF.

The rearrangement uses TRBV15 and TRBJ1-2, with TRBD1 as a possible D gene (5 bases). Trimming pared 0 bases from V and 4 bases from J, leaving 12 bases between. The CDR3 is 15 amino acids. Germline V gene lookup returns CDR1 LNHNV and CDR2 YYDKDF (reference sequence). The CDR3 is CATSRDRRGSYGYTF. CDR3 sequence (DNA): TGTGCCACCAGCAGAGATCGGAGGGGCAGCTATGGCTACACCTTC.

V is TRBV4-3 and J is TRBJ2-1, with 8 positions matching TRBD2. The CDR3 spans 15 residues. Trimming removed 0 bases from V and 8 bases from J; junction bases left unmatched: 6. Germline V gives CDR1 LGHNA, CDR2 YSLEER. The CDR3 DNA follows: TGCGCCAGCAGCCAAGATCGGAGCGGGAGCGATGAGCAGTTCTTC. Translation gives CASSQDRSGSDEQFF.

The gene calls are TRBV5-1 and TRBJ2-1; TRBD2 aligns across 8 bases. V trimming: 6 bases; J trimming: 3 bases; junction bases outside the gene matches: 8. The CDR3 has 15 amino acids. Germline CDR1 is SGHRS and CDR2 is YFSETQ. This CDR3 is CASNAREVIYNEQFF. The CDR3 nucleotides are TGCGCCAGCAACGCGCGGGAGGTGATCTACAATGAGCAGTTCTTC.